This TCR beta chain originates from a study of control samples from healthy donors and cancer patients. In germline, CDR1 is SGHTS, CDR2 YDEGEE. V gave up 0 bases and J gave up 9 bases, with 16 bases separating them. The CDR3 is 15 amino acids. The repertoire was sequenced with immunoSEQ multiplex PCR; TCRdb's copy has only in-frame clones and lacks some. The sample includes some 100,000 clones, 90% of them seen just once. Sequencing input: blood. The chain has TRBV5-8 and TRBJ1-3; TRBD1 might be the D (5 bases). The sequence was obtained from a human donor in good health. The donor label of this sample is uncertain. DNA for the CDR3: TGTGCCAGCAGCTTGGACAGGACCCCCGGTGGCACCATATATTTT. Translating it yields CASSLDRTPGGTIYF.